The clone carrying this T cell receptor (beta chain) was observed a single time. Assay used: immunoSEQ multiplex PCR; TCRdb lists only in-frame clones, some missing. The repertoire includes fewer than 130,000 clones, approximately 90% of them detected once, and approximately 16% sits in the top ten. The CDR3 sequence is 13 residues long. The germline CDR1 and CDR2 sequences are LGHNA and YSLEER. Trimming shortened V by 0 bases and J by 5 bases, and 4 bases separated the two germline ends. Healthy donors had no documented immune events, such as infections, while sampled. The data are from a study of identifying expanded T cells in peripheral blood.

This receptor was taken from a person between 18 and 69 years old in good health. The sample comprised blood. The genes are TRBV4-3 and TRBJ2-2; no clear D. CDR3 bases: TGCGCCAGCAGCCAAGATCGGACCGGGGAGCTGTTTTTT. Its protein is CASSQDRTGELFF.